Each of the 16 T cell receptor beta chains below was sequenced from the same sample in a study of blood T cell repertoires in COVID-19. Here immunoSEQ multiplex PCR was the method, and the copy in TCRdb shows in-frame clones only, minus some. The sample holds 95,000 to 150,000 clones, 82% seen once. The sample taken for sequencing was peripheral blood. Receptors originate from a woman in her seventies with acute or convalescent COVID-19.

The genes are TRBV18 and TRBJ1-5; D unresolved. This CDR3 contains 15 residues. Trimming took 1 base from V and 2 from J, leaving 9 bases between them. Germline V gene lookup returns CDR1 KGHSH and CDR2 LQKENI. CDR3 in DNA: TGTGCCAGCTCACCACTCGGGTCGGGCAATCAGCCCCAGCATTTT. It translates to CASSPLGSGNQPQHF.

The chain uses TRBV5-6 and TRBJ1-2; 7 bases align to TRBD1. The CDR3 has 13 residues. V lost 4 bases and J lost 5; bases outside the gene matches: 5. Germline V lookup: CDR1 SGHDT, CDR2 YYEEEE. CDR3 sequence reads: CASSLPGGYGYTF. CDR3 bases: TGTGCCAGCAGCCTCCCAGGGGGGTATGGCTACACCTTC.

The V call is TRBV9, the J call TRBJ1-2, with unresolved D. V lost 3 bases and J lost 8, with 11 bases in between. The germline CDR1 and CDR2 sequences are SGDLS and YYNGEE. The CDR3 is 12 amino acids. In nucleotides, the CDR3 is TGTGCCAGCAGCGGGTCCCAGATAGGCTACACCTTC. Its translation is CASSGSQIGYTF.

The chain employs TRBV6-5 and TRBJ1-3; 7 bases fit TRBD1. Germline CDR1 MNHEY, CDR2 SVGAGI. The length of the CDR3 is 15 residues. Unmatched junction bases numbered 3, after V lost 4 bases and J lost 0 bases. The CDR3 loop is CASSWGQSSGNTIYF. The DNA of the CDR3 is TGTGCCAGCAGTTGGGGACAGAGCTCTGGAAACACCATATATTTT.

J is TRBJ1-1 and V is TRBV11-3; D unclear. The CDR3 has 12 amino acids. Germline lookup yields CDR1 SGHNT and CDR2 YENEEA. V lost 0 bases and J 7 bases, leaving 6 bases between the germline ends. In DNA, the CDR3 is TGTGCCAGCAGCTTAGAGCAGGTTGAAGCTTTCTTT. Its translation: CASSLEQVEAFF.

This chain links TRBV7-6 with TRBJ2-1, with 8 nucleotides matching TRBD1. This CDR3 is 15 amino acids long. CDR1 is SGHVS, CDR2 FNYEAQ, per germline. The V segment lost 1 base and the J segment 3 bases; nucleotides outside the gene matches: 2. The CDR3: CASSLGQGYYNEQFF. Written as DNA, the CDR3 is TGTGCCAGCAGCTTAGGACAGGGGTACTACAATGAGCAGTTCTTC. The entire variable domain, with the rest obtained from reference TRBV7-6 and TRBJ2-1, is as follows: GAGVSQSPRYKVTKRGQDVALRCDPISGHVSLYWYRQALGQGPEFLTYFNYEAQQDKSGLPNDRFSAERPEGSISTLTIQRTEQRDSAMYRCASSLGQGYYNEQFFGPGTRLTVL.

The rearrangement links TRBV6-2 or TRBV6-3 to TRBJ2-1; unclear D gene. V lost 5 bases and J lost 5, with 16 bases in between. The V gene's germline CDR1 is MNHEY and CDR2 SVGEGT. This CDR3 has 15 residues. CDR3 amino acids: CASSQLSAAHNEQFF. CDR3 nucleotide sequence: TGTGCCAGCAGTCAACTTTCGGCGGCCCACAATGAGCAGTTCTTC.

This clone has just one count. This chain links TRBV5-4 with TRBJ1-2; D unclear. V dropped 1 base and J dropped 8 bases, with 12 bases sitting between them. Germline V CDR1 and CDR2: SGHNT, YYREEE (reference sequence). The CDR3 spans 13 residues. CDR3 DNA: TGTGCCAGCAGCTTGTATCAGGTTGGGGGCTACACCTTC. This encodes CASSLYQVGGYTF.

A remark on this clone: This CDR3 is also generated by other DNA sequences in the sample. This rearrangement joins TRBV5-1 to TRBJ1-1; 9 positions match TRBD1. Germline loops: CDR1 SGHRS, CDR2 YFSETQ. The V segment lost 2 bases and the J segment 2 bases; nucleotides outside the gene matches: 1. CDR3 length equals 14 residues. The CDR3 protein is CASSLQGANTEAFF. CDR3 bases: TGCGCCAGCAGCTTACAGGGGGCAAACACTGAAGCTTTCTTT.

This sequence joins TRBV6-2 or TRBV6-3 and TRBJ2-3, with D perhaps given as TRBD1 or TRBD2 (5 bases each). The CDR3 runs to 14 residues. CDR1 and CDR2 from the germline V gene are MNHEY and SVGEGT. V lost 6 bases and J 2 bases, leaving 12 bases between the germline ends. The CDR3: CASSRGGTTDTQYF. The CDR3 DNA is TGTGCCAGCAGCCGGGGCGGAACCACAGATACGCAGTATTTT.

The V gene is TRBV7-2, the J gene TRBJ1-5, with unresolved D. Trimming removed 2 bases at V and 2 bases at J, with 7 bases between. Germline values: CDR1 SGHTA, CDR2 FQGNSA. This CDR3 is 14 amino acids long. DNA of the CDR3: TGTGCCAGCAGCTTAAGGCAGGGCAATCAGCCCCAGCATTTT. This translates into CASSLRQGNQPQHF.

The chain couples TRBV5-4 to TRBJ1-2; 8 positions agree with TRBD1. Germline CDR1 reads SGHNT; CDR2 reads YYREEE (reference sequence). The J segment lost 3 bases and the V segment lost 2 bases, leaving 6 bases of the junction unmatched. The CDR3 is made up of 15 amino acids. The CDR3, as DNA: TGTGCCAGCAGCTTTATGGGACAGGAGGACTATGGCTACACCTTC. Its protein product is CASSFMGQEDYGYTF.

The chain links TRBV19 to TRBJ1-5, with 7 bases matching TRBD1. CDR1 and CDR2 from the germline V gene are LNHDA and SQIVND (reference sequence). V lost 5 bases to trimming and J lost 6 bases; unmatched junction nucleotides: 10. There are 15 residues in the CDR3. The CDR3 here is CASSVGTAGSQPQHF. CDR3 sequence (DNA): TGTGCCAGTAGTGTCGGGACAGCAGGTAGTCAGCCCCAGCATTTT.

V usage is TRBV12-3 or TRBV12-4 and J usage is TRBJ1-3; a possible D gene is TRBD1 (5 bases). V lost 0 bases, J lost 8 bases, and 8 bases lay in between. The CDR3 length is 13 residues. The CDR3 protein is CASSLAGGDTIYF. CDR3 bases: TGTGCCAGCAGTTTAGCGGGGGGAGACACCATATATTTT.

The chain carries TRBV12-3 or TRBV12-4 and TRBJ2-1; D gene uncertain. This CDR3 has 13 residues. V lost 6 bases and J 9 bases, leaving 15 bases between the germline ends. CDR3 sequence: CASSPDNVREQFF. The CDR3 nucleotides are TGTGCCAGCAGCCCAGACAACGTCCGTGAGCAGTTCTTC.

The V gene is TRBV12-3 or TRBV12-4, the J gene TRBJ2-5; unclear D gene. With 3 bases removed from V and 5 bases from J, the gap between germline ends came to 7 bases. CDR3 length: 12 amino acids. The CDR3, as DNA: TGTGCCAGCAGTTTCTACGGGGAGACCCAGTACTTC. The encoded protein is CASSFYGETQYF.